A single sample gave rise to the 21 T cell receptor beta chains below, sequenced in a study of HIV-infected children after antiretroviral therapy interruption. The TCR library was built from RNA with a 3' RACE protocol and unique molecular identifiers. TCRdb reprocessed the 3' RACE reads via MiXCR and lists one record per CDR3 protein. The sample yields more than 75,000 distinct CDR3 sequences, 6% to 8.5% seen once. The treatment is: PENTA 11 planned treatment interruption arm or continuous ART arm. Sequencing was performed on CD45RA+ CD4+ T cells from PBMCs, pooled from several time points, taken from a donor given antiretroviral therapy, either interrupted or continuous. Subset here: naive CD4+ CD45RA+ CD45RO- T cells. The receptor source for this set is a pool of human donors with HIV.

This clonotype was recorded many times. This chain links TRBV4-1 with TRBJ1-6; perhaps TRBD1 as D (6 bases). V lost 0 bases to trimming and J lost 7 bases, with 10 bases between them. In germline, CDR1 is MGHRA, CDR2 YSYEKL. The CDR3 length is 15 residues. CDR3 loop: CASSQDPGTNSPLHF. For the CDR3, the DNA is TGCGCCAGCAGCCAAGATCCAGGGACAAATTCACCCCTCCACTTT.

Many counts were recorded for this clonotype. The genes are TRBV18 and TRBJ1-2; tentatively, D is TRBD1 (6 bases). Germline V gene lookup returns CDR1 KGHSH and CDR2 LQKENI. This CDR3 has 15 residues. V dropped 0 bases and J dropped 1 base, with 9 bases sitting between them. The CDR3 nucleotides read TGTGCCAGCTCACCACCGGGGGCCGTTAACTATGGCTACACCTTC. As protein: CASSPPGAVNYGYTF.

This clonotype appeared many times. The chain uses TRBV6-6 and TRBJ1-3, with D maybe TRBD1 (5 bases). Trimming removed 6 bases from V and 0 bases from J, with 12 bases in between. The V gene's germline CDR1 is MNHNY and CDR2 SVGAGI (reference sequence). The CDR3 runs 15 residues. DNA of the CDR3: TGTGCCAGCAGCCCCAGCGGGGGCTCTGGAAACACCATATATTTT. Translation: CASSPSGGSGNTIYF.

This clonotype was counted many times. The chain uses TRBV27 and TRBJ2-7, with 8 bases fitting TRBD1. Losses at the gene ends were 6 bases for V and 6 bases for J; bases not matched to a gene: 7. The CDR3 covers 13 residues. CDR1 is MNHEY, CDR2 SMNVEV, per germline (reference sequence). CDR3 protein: CASRLTGQAEQYF. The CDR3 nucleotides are TGTGCCAGCAGACTAACGGGACAGGCCGAGCAGTACTTC.

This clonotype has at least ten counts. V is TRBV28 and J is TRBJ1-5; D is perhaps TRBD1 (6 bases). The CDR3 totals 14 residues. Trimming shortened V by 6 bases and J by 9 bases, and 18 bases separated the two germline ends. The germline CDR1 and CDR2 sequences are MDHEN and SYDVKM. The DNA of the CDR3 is TGTGCCAGCAGCAAGGGGGGAAAGTATGGGCCCCAGCATTTT. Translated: CASSKGGKYGPQHF.

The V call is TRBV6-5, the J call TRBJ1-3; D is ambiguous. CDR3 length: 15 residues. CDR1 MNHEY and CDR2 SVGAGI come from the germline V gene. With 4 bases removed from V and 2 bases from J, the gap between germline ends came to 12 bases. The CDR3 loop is CASSCEGMTGNTIYF. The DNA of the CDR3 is TGTGCCAGCAGTTGTGAGGGAATGACTGGAAACACCATATATTTT.

The CDR3 nucleotides are TGTGCCAGTAGTATCCAGGGAGGGGCGAATGAAAAACTGTTTTTT. The encoded protein is CASSIQGGANEKLFF. V usage is TRBV5-6 and J usage is TRBJ1-4, with D possibly TRBD1 on 5 matching bases. The CDR3 covers 15 residues. Trimming left V 8 bases short and J 5 bases short, with 19 bases between. The germline V gene has CDR1 SGHDT and CDR2 YYEEEE.

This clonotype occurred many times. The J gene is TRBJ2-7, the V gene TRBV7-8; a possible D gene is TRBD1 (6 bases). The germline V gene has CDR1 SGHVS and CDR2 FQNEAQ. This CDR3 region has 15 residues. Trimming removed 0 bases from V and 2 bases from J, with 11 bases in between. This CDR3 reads CASSLARDRPYEQYF. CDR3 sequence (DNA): TGTGCCAGCAGCTTAGCGCGCGACAGGCCCTACGAGCAGTACTTC.

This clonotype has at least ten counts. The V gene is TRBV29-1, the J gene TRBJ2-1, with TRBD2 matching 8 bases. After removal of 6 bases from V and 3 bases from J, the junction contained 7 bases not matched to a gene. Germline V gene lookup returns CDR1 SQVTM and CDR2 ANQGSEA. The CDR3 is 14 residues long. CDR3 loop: CSVAGRVDYNEQFF. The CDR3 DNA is TGCAGCGTAGCCGGGAGGGTTGACTACAATGAGCAGTTCTTC.

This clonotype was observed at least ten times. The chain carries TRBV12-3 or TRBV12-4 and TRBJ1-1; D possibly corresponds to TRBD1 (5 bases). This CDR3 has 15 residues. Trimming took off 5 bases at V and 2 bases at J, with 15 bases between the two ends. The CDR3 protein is CASSVPGTVNTEAFF. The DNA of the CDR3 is TGTGCCAGCAGTGTTCCCGGGACGGTAAACACTGAAGCTTTCTTT.

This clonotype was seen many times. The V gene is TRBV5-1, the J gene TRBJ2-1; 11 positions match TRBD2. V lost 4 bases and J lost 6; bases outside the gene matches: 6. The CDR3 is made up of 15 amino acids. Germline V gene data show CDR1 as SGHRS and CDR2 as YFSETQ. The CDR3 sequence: CASSILAGVPNEQFF. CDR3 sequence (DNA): TGCGCCAGCAGCATACTAGCGGGGGTACCCAATGAGCAGTTCTTC. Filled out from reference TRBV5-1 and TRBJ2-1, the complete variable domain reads KAGVTQTPRYLIKTRGQQVTLSCSPISGHRSVSWYQQTPGQGLQFLFEYFSETQRNKGNFPGRFSGRQFSNSRSEMNVSTLELGDSALYLCASSILAGVPNEQFFGPGTRLTVL.

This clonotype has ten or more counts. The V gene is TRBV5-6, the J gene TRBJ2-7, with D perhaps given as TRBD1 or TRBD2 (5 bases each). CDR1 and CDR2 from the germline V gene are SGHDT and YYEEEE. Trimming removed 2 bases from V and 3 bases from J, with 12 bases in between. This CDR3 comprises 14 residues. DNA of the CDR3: TGTGCCAGCAGCTTCTCGGGGACGGGCTACGAGCAGTACTTC. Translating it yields CASSFSGTGYEQYF.

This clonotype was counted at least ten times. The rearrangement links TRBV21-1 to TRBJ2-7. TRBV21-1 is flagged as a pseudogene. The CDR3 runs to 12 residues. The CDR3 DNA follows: TGTGCCAGCTCGGACCCATCCTACGAGCAGTACTTC. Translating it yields CASSDPSYEQYF.

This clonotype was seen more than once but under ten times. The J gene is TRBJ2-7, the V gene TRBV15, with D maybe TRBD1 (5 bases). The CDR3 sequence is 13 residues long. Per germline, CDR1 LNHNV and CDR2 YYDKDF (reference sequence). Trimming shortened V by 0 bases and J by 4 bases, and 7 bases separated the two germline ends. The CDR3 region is CATSRDRQYEQYF. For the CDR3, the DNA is TGTGCCACCAGCAGAGATAGACAGTACGAGCAGTACTTC.

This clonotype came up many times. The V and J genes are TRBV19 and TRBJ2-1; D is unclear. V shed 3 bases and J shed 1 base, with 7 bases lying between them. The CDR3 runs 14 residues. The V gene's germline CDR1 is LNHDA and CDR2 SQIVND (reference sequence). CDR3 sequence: CASSIPGSYNEQFF. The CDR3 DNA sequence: TGTGCCAGTAGTATTCCAGGATCCTACAATGAGCAGTTCTTC.

The CDR3 region has the DNA TGTGCCAGCAGCGCTGACAGGGGGGAGACCCAGTACTTC. It translates to CASSADRGETQYF. J is TRBJ2-5 and V is TRBV7-3, with 9 bases that match TRBD1. Trimming at V came to 5 bases and at J to 5 bases, leaving 3 bases not matched to a gene. The CDR3 spans 13 residues. The germline V gene has CDR1 SGHTA and CDR2 FQGTGA.

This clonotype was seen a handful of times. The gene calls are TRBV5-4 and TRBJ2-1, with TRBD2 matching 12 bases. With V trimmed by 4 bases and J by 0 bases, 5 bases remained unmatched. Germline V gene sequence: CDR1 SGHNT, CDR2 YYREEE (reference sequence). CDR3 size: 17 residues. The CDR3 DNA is TGTGCCAGCAGCACTGGACTAGCGGGGAGCTCCTACAATGAGCAGTTCTTC. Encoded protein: CASSTGLAGSSYNEQFF.

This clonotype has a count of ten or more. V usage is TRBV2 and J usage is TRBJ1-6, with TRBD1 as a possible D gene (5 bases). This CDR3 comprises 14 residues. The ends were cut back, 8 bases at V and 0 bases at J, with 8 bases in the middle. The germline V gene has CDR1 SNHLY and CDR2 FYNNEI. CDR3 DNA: TGTGCCAGCGACAGCAGCTCCTATAATTCACCCCTCCACTTT. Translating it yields CASDSSSYNSPLHF. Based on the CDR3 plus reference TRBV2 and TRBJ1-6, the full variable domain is EPEVTQTPSHQVTQMGQEVILRCVPISNHLYFYWYRQILGQKVEFLVSFYNNEISEKSEIFDDQFSVERPDGSNFTLKIRSTKLEDSAMYFCASDSSSYNSPLHFGNGTRLTVT.

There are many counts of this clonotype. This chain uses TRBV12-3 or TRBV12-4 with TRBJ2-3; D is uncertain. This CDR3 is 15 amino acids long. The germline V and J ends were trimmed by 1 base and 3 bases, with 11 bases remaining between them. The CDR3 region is CASSLVAVITDTQYF. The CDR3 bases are TGTGCCAGCAGTTTAGTTGCGGTTATTACAGATACGCAGTATTTT.

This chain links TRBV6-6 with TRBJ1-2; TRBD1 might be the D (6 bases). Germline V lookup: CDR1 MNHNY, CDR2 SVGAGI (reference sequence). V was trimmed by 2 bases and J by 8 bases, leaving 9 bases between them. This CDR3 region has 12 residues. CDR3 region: CASSYLTGGYTF. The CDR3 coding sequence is TGTGCCAGCAGTTACCTTACAGGGGGCTACACCTTC.

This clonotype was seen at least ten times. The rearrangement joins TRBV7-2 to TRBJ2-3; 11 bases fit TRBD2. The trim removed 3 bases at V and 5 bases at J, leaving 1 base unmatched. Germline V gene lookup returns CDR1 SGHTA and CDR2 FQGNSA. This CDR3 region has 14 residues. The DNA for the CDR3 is TGTGCCAGCAGCTTTAGCGGGGGGGTAGATACGCAGTATTTT. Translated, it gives CASSFSGGVDTQYF.